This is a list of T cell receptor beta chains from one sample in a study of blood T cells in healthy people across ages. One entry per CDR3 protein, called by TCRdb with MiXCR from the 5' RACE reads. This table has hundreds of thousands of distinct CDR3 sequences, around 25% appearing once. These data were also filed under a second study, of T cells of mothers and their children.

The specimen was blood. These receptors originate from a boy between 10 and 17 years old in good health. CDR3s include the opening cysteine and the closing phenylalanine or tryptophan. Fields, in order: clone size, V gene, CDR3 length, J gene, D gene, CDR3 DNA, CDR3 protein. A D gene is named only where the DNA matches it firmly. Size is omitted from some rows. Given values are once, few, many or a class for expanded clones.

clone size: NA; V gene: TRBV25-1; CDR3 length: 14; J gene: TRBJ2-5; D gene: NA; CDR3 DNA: TGTGCCAGCAGTGAATTGGAAAGGCAAGAGACCCAGTACTTC; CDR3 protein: CASSELERQETQYF
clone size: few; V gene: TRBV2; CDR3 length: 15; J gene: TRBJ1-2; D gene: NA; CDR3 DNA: TGTGCCAGCAGTGTCCTTAAGGACAGCAACTATGGCTACACCTTC; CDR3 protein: CASSVLKDSNYGYTF
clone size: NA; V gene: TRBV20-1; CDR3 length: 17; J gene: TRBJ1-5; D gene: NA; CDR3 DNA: TGCAGTGCTAGACTGTCAGGTGGAGGCTATAGCAATCAGCCCCAGCATTTT; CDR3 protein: CSARLSGGGYSNQPQHF
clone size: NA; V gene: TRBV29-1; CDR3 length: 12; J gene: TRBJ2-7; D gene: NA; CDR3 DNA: TGCAGCGTTACGGACGGGCACGACGAGCAGTACTTC; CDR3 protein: CSVTDGHDEQYF
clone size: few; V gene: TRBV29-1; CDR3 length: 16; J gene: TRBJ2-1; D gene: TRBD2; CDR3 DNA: TGCAGCGTTGATGGACTAGCGGGAGAGTCCTACAATGAGCAGTTCTTC; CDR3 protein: CSVDGLAGESYNEQFF
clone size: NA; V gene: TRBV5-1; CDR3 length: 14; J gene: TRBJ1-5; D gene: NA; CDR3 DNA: TGCGCCAGCAGGCCAGGGGCGTTCAATCAGCCCCAGCATTTT; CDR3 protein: CASRPGAFNQPQHF
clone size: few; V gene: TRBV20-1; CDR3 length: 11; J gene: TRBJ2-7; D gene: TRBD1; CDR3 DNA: TGCAGTGCTAGATCCGGGACAGGGGAGTTCTTC; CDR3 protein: CSARSGTGEFF
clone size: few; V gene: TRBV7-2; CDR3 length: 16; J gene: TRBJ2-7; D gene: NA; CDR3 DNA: TGTGCCAGCAGCTTAGGGTTAGGTCTTGGCTACTACGAGCAGTACTTC; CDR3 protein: CASSLGLGLGYYEQYF
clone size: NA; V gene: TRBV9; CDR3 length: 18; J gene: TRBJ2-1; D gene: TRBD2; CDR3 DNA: TGTGCCAGCAGCGGAGAAACCTGGCGGGGGGCCCCCTACAATGAGCAGTTCTTC; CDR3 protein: CASSGETWRGAPYNEQFF
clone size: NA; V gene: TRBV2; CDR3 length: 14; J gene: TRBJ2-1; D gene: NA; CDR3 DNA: TGTGCCAGCAGTGGTGGGAGGTCCTACAATGAGCAGTTCTTC; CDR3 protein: CASSGGRSYNEQFF
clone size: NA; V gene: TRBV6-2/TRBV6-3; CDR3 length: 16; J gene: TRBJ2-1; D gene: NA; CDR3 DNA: TGTGCCAGCAGTTACTCGATAAGGGAGAGACACAATGAGCAGTTCTTC; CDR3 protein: CASSYSIRERHNEQFF
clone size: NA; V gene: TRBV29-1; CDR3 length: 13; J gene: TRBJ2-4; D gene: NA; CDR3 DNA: TGCAGCGTTTTGGACAGAGCCAAAAACATTCAGTACTTC; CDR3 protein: CSVLDRAKNIQYF
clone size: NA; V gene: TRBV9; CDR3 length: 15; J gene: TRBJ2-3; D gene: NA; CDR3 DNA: TGTGCCAGCAGCTCATCTCTTAGTCCCGAGGATACGCAGTATTTT; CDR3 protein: CASSSSLSPEDTQYF
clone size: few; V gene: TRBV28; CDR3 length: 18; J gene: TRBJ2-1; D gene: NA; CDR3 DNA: TGTGCCAGCAGTGATAACGGAGACTGGGGCGATTCCTACAATGAGCAGTTCTTC; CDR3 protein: CASSDNGDWGDSYNEQFF
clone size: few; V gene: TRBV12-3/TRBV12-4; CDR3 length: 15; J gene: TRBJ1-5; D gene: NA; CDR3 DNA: TGTGCCAGCAGTCGAATCGGGCAGAGCAATCAGCCCCAGCATTTT; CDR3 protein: CASSRIGQSNQPQHF
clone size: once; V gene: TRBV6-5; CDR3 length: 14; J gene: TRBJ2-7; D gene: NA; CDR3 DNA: TGTGCCAGCAGTCTTCGGGTTGGAACCTACGAGCAGTACTTC; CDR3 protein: CASSLRVGTYEQYF
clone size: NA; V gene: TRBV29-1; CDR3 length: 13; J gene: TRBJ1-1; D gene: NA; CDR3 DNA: TGCAGCGTTGAAATTGGGGGGGGCACTGAAGCTTTCTTT; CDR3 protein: CSVEIGGGTEAFF
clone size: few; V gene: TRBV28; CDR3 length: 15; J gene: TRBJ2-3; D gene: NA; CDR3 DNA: TGTGCCAGCAGTTTTGGCAGAACTATCACAGATACGCAGTATTTT; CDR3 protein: CASSFGRTITDTQYF
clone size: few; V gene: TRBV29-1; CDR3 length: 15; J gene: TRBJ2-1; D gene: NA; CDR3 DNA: TGCAGCGTCCCCCGTTGGGGCAGCGGACGGAATGAGCAGTTCTTC; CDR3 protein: CSVPRWGSGRNEQFF
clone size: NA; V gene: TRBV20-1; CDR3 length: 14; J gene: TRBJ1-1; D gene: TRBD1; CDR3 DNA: TGCAGTGCCCTGACAGGGCCGGGTTACGATGAAGCTTTCTTT; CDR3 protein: CSALTGPGYDEAFF
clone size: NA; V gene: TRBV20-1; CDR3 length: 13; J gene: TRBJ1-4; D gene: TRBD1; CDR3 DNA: TGCAGTGCTAGAAAGGGGGCGCGGGAAAAACTGTTTTTT; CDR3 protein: CSARKGAREKLFF
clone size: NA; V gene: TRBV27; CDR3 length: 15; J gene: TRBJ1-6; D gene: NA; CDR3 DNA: TGTGCCAGCAGTACGCTTACTCCGACGGATTCACCCCTCCACTTT; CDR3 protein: CASSTLTPTDSPLHF
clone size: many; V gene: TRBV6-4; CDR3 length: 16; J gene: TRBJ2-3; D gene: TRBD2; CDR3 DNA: TGTGCCAGCAGTGCCATACCGGGAGGCCGGACAGATACGCAGTATTTT; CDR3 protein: CASSAIPGGRTDTQYF
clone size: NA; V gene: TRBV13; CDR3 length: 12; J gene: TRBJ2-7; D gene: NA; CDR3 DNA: TGTGCCAGCACCGAACGAGGGGACGAGCAGTACTTC; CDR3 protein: CASTERGDEQYF
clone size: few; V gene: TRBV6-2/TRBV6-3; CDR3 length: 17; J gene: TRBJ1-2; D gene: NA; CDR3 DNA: TGTGCCAGCAGTTACTCGGCTAGCGAGGCACGGACCTATGGCTACACCTTC; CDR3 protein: CASSYSASEARTYGYTF
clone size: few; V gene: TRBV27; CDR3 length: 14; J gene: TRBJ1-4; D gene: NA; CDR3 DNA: TGTGCCAGCAGATCCGGGGGCAGGAATGAAAAACTGTTTTTT; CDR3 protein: CASRSGGRNEKLFF
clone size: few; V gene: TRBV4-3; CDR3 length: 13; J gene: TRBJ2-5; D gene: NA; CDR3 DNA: TGCGCCAGCAGCCCCCCGAGCCGGGAGACCCAGTACTTC; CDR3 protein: CASSPPSRETQYF
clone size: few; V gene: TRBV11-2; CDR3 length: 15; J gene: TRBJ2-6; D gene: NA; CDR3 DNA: TGTGCCAGCAGGTCAGGGGCCGCTGGGGCCAACGTCCTGACTTTC; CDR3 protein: CASRSGAAGANVLTF